This is a list of T cell receptor beta chains from one sample in a study of cytomegalovirus exposure and HLA in healthy donors. Clones were sequenced by immunoSEQ multiplex PCR, and TCRdb holds only the in-frame ones, with some missing. The profile covers roughly 180,000 clones, with around 80% appearing a single time and 1.5% to 1.7% taken by the ten largest. Specimen: PBMCs. Receptors were obtained from a man in his forties or fifties in good health and CMV-seronegative. Both conserved end residues are part of each CDR3. The D gene is left open where the match is weak. The size field is filled for only some rows; it gives once, few, many or a size class.

V	length	size	D	J	CDR3	DNA
TRBV6-5	14	few	TRBD1	TRBJ1-5	CASSSGGPKSFQHF	TGTGCCAGCAGTTCAGGGGGCCCCAAGTCTTTCCAGCATTTT
TRBV4-1	15	.	TRBD1	TRBJ2-7	CASSLFGTDIYEQYF	TGCGCCAGCAGCCTTTTCGGGACAGATATCTACGAGCAGTACTTC
TRBV28	13	.	.	TRBJ2-7	CASGGPSSYEQYF	TGTGCCAGCGGCGGGCCCAGCTCCTACGAGCAGTACTTC
TRBV28	15	.	.	TRBJ2-7	CASSSPLAGPYEQYF	TGTGCCAGCAGTTCCCCACTGGCGGGACCCTACGAGCAGTACTTC
TRBV12-5	14	.	.	TRBJ2-5	CASGSDREGETQYF	TGTGCTAGTGGGTCGGACAGGGAGGGAGAGACCCAGTACTTC
TRBV4-1	15	.	.	TRBJ2-3	CASSQEGGAGDTQYF	TGCGCCAGCAGCCAAGAAGGCGGAGCGGGAGATACGCAGTATTTT
TRBV7-9	18	.	TRBD1	TRBJ1-1	CASSLEGQGRGLNTEAFF	TGTGCCAGCAGCTTAGAGGGACAGGGACGGGGTTTGAACACTGAAGCTTTCTTT
TRBV6-5	14	few	.	TRBJ2-5	CASSGALYQETQYF	TGTGCCAGCAGTGGGGCCCTGTACCAAGAGACCCAGTACTTC
TRBV25-1	13	.	TRBD1	TRBJ2-7	CASSGTGLYEQYF	TGTGCCAGCAGTGGGACAGGGCTGTACGAGCAGTACTTC
TRBV11-2	12	.	.	TRBJ2-1	CASSLNRGGEFF	TGTGCCAGCAGCTTAAATAGGGGGGGTGAGTTCTTC
TRBV27	14	once	.	TRBJ1-4	CASSPRGGREKLFF	TGTGCCAGCAGCCCACGGGGGGGAAGGGAAAAACTGTTTTTT
TRBV7-2	12	few	TRBD1	TRBJ2-1	CASSVQGDEQFF	TGTGCCAGCAGCGTTCAGGGGGATGAGCAGTTCTTC
TRBV4-1	15	once	TRBD1	TRBJ2-5	CASSPGQGSKETQYF	TGCGCCAGCAGCCCGGGACAGGGGTCCAAGGAGACCCAGTACTTC
TRBV7-3	13	.	TRBD2	TRBJ2-7	CASSLSGGDEQYF	TGTGCCAGCAGCTTGTCCGGGGGGGATGAGCAGTACTTC
TRBV27	14	.	.	TRBJ1-1	CASSLGQGTTEAFF	TGTGCCAGCAGTTTAGGGCAGGGGACCACTGAAGCTTTCTTT
TRBV19	14	.	TRBD1	TRBJ2-7	CASSMGTGTYEQYF	TGTGCCAGTAGTATGGGGACAGGTACCTACGAGCAGTACTTC
TRBV9	15	.	TRBD2	TRBJ2-1	CASSTSGTSENEQFF	TGTGCCAGCAGCACCTCCGGGACTAGCGAGAATGAGCAGTTCTTC